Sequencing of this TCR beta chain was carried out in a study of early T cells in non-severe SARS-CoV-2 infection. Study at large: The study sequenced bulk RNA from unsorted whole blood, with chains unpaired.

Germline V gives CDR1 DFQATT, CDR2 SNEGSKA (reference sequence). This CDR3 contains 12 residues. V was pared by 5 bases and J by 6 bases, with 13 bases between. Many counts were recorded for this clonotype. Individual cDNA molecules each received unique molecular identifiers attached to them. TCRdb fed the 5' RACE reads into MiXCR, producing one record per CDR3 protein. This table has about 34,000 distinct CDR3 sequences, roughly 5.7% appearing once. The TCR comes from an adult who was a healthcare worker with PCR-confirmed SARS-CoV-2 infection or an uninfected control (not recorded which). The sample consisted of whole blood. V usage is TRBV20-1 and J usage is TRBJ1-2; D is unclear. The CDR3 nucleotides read TGCAGTGCTCACCCAGCGAGGCATGGCTACACCTTC. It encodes CSAHPARHGYTF.